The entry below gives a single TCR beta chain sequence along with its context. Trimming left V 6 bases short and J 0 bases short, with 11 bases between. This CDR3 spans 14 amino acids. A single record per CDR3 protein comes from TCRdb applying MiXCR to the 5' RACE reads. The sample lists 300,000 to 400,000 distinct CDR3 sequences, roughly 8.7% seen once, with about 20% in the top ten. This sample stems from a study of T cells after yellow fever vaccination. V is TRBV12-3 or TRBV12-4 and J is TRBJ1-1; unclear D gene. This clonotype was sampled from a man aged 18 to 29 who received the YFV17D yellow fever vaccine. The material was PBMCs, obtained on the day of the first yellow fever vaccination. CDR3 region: CASSEQLLNTEAFF. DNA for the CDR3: TGTGCCAGCAGCGAACAGTTATTGAACACTGAAGCTTTCTTT.